One sample yielded the 13 T cell receptor beta chains listed below, sequenced in a study of T cell changes during pregnancy in multiple sclerosis. Libraries were prepared by immunoSEQ multiplex PCR; TCRdb keeps only in-frame clonotypes and omits some of them. The sample lists about 36,000 clones; around 89% were seen once. This specimen consisted of CD8+ T cells from peripheral blood mononuclear cells, obtained in the third trimester of pregnancy. The source is a female donor with multiple sclerosis, enrolled in a pregnancy study.

The chain links TRBV6-4 to TRBJ2-7, with 10 bases identical to TRBD1. The germline CDR1 and CDR2 sequences are MRHNA and SNTAGT. V lost 6 bases to trimming and J lost 5 bases; unmatched junction nucleotides: 10. The CDR3 is 15 residues long. CDR3 region: CASRLRDRGPHEQYF. The CDR3 DNA is TGTGCCAGCAGACTCCGGGACAGGGGTCCCCACGAGCAGTACTTC.

As for this clone: Sequence at one end of the junction differs from germline and may be a read error. The chain uses TRBV14 and TRBJ1-4; TRBD1 might be the D (6 bases). The CDR3 has 12 amino acids. Germline V lookup: CDR1 SGHDN, CDR2 FVKESK. The CDR3 region is CASSQWGGDLIF. As DNA, the CDR3 is TGTGCCAGCAGCCAATGGGGGGGCGACCTGATTTTT.

The chain couples TRBV6-6 to TRBJ2-7; unclear D gene. V was pared by 2 bases and J by 3 bases, with 8 bases between. The germline gives CDR1 MNHNY, CDR2 SVGAGI (reference sequence). The CDR3 is 13 amino acids. The CDR3 protein is CASSYVRNYEQYF. As DNA, the CDR3 is TGTGCCAGCAGTTACGTCAGGAACTACGAGCAGTACTTC.

The chain has TRBV27 and TRBJ1-1; D might be TRBD1 (5 bases). Between the trimmed V and J ends, which lost 5 bases and 1 base, there was a span of 8 bases. CDR3 length: 13 amino acids. Germline V gives CDR1 MNHEY, CDR2 SMNVEV (reference sequence). The CDR3 spells CASSTTGNTEAFF. The CDR3 DNA reads TGTGCCAGCAGTACTACAGGGAACACTGAAGCTTTCTTT.

V and J are TRBV5-4 and TRBJ1-2; D possibly corresponds to TRBD1 (5 bases). Trimming shortened V by 4 bases and J by 7 bases, and 11 bases separated the two germline ends. Germline lookup yields CDR1 SGHNT and CDR2 YYREEE (reference sequence). CDR3 size: 12 residues. The CDR3 DNA follows: TGTGCCAGCAGCCTGCTAGGGGCTGGCTACACCTTC. Residues: CASSLLGAGYTF.

The CDR3 loop reads CASSIDQGDYEQYF. Written as DNA, the CDR3 is TGTGCCAGTAGTATAGACCAGGGGGACTACGAGCAGTACTTC. The chain uses TRBV19 and TRBJ2-7; TRBD1 matches 7 bases. The ends lost 0 bases at V and 3 bases at J; junction bases unmatched: 2. The CDR3 extends over 14 amino acids. CDR1 LNHDA and CDR2 SQIVND come from the germline V gene (reference sequence).

The V gene is TRBV6-5, the J gene TRBJ1-1, with D tentatively TRBD1 (5 bases). There are 14 residues in the CDR3. The germline CDR1 and CDR2 sequences are MNHEY and SVGAGI. V shed 0 bases and J shed 4 bases, with 9 bases lying between them. The CDR3 DNA follows: TGTGCCAGCAGTTACTCGAGAAGGGGCACTGAAGCTTTCTTT. This translates into CASSYSRRGTEAFF.

The chain is built from TRBV7-6 and TRBJ2-4, with a possible D match to TRBD2 (5 bases). Germline lookup yields CDR1 SGHVS and CDR2 FNYEAQ. CDR3 length: 16 residues. V dropped 4 bases and J dropped 3 bases, with 16 bases sitting between them. The CDR3 region is CASSSRPAGDKNIQYF. The CDR3 DNA is TGTGCCAGCAGCTCGAGACCCGCCGGGGACAAAAACATTCAGTACTTC.

The genes are TRBV27 and TRBJ1-4, with 7 bases aligning to TRBD1. V lost 6 bases, J lost 8 bases, and 12 bases stayed unmatched. Germline CDR1 MNHEY, CDR2 SMNVEV (reference sequence). The CDR3 spans 15 residues. In DNA form, the CDR3 reads TGTGCCAGCAGCATTGGGACAGCCGGTGGGGAAAAACTGTTTTTT. It specifies CASSIGTAGGEKLFF.

The CDR3 reads CASSEQGARSGEQFF. The CDR3 coding sequence is TGTGCCAGCAGCGAACAGGGGGCGCGGTCAGGCGAGCAGTTCTTC. V gene TRBV2 combines with J gene TRBJ2-1, with 9 positions matching TRBD1. The CDR3 loop spans 15 amino acids. Germline V gene lookup returns CDR1 SNHLY and CDR2 FYNNEI. The J segment lost 10 bases and the V segment lost 6 bases, leaving 13 bases of the junction unmatched.

This clone turned up a few times. V usage is TRBV6-1 and J usage is TRBJ2-1, with a possible D match to TRBD2 (6 bases). CDR3 length equals 14 residues. CDR1 is MNHNS, CDR2 SASEGT, per germline. The V end was cut by 6 bases, the J end by 6 bases, with 15 bases between. The DNA of the CDR3 is TGTGCCAGCAGCCCAGCCGGGGACTCCAATGAGCAGTTCTTC. Translation: CASSPAGDSNEQFF.

This chain uses TRBV29-1 with TRBJ1-1; D ambiguous. The CDR3 covers 11 residues. V shed 7 bases and J shed 5 bases, with 11 bases lying between them. In germline, CDR1 is SQVTM, CDR2 ANQGSEA. The CDR3 reads CSGADGTEAFF. CDR3 bases: TGCAGCGGGGCCGACGGAACTGAAGCTTTCTTT.

The V call is TRBV7-8, the J call TRBJ1-3; 7 bases agree with TRBD1. Germline CDR1 and CDR2: SGHVS and FQNEAQ. The CDR3 totals 14 residues. V trimming: 5 bases; J trimming: 4 bases; junction bases outside the gene matches: 5. CDR3 DNA sequence: TGTGCCAGCAGCGGAAGGGGACAGGGAAACACCATATATTTT. It translates to CASSGRGQGNTIYF.